The 29 T cell receptor beta chains below come from one sample, sequenced in a study of prognosis after radiotherapy for stage I lung cancer. Amplification of the TCR beta CDR3 (from genomic DNA) was done by two-round multiplex PCR. Individual primers that were specific to each TRBV and TRBJ gene served in first-round PCR. TCRdb reanalysed the multiplex PCR reads using MiXCR and keeps one entry per CDR3 protein. The sample records roughly 30,000 distinct CDR3 sequences, under 35% being singletons. The specimen was PBMCs, collected before or after stereotactic body radiation therapy (not recorded which). These receptors all stem from a donor over 45 with non-small cell lung cancer.

This clonotype is classed as medium-sized. The chain has TRBV27 and TRBJ1-2; D remains ambiguous. Trimming stripped 6 bases from V and 8 bases from J, with 19 bases between. CDR1 and CDR2 from the germline V gene are MNHEY and SMNVEV (reference sequence). CDR3 size: 14 residues. The CDR3 region is CASSRSKSSEGYTF. As DNA, the CDR3 is TGTGCCAGCAGCCGATCAAAAAGTTCAGAGGGCTACACCTTC.

This rearrangement joins TRBV5-1 to TRBJ2-1; weak D call: TRBD1 (6 bases). Germline CDR1 and CDR2: SGHRS and YFSETQ. The CDR3 runs to 15 residues. V was clipped by 4 bases and J by 5 bases, with 16 bases between them. The DNA of the CDR3 is TGCGCCAGCAGCCCAGTACAGGGTCGACACAATGAGCAGTTCTTC. Its translation: CASSPVQGRHNEQFF.

This clonotype was seen ten or more times. The V gene is TRBV12-3 or TRBV12-4, the J gene TRBJ1-3; perhaps TRBD1 as D (5 bases). Trimming pared 6 bases from V and 4 bases from J, leaving 10 bases between. The CDR3 is 13 amino acids. CDR3 amino acids: CASRMTAGNTIYF. The CDR3 bases are TGTGCCAGCAGAATGACAGCAGGAAACACCATATATTTT.

This clonotype showed up just a few times. It is likely a read error: a sequence one base away is far more abundant. The V and J genes are TRBV6-4 and TRBJ2-1; TRBD1 matches at 9 bases. CDR3 length: 18 residues. CDR1 is MRHNA and CDR2 is SNTAGT in the germline V gene. The CDR3 reads CASSYSRDRVQGYNEQFF. DNA for the CDR3: TGTGCCAGCAGTTACTCCCGGGACAGGGTCCAAGGATACAATGAGCAGTTCTTC.

This clonotype was detected once. The gene calls are TRBV28 and TRBJ2-7; no firm D call. Trimming took 5 bases from V and 13 from J, leaving 18 bases between them. This CDR3 has 12 residues. Germline V gene data show CDR1 as MDHEN and CDR2 as SYDVKM. The CDR3 here is CASSRAVYEYYF. The CDR3 DNA reads as TGTGCCAGCAGTAGAGCAGTCTACGAGTATTACTTC.

At least ten counts were recorded for this clonotype. The rearrangement uses TRBV19 and TRBJ1-2; D might be TRBD1 (5 bases). V was clipped by 0 bases and J by 6 bases, with 14 bases between them. This CDR3 is 15 amino acids long. The germline V gene has CDR1 LNHDA and CDR2 SQIVND (reference sequence). CDR3 nucleotides: TGTGCCAGTAGTATAGATTCGGGCGGGGCCGATGGCTACACCTTC. Protein sequence: CASSIDSGGADGYTF. The variable domain in full, completed from reference TRBV19 and TRBJ1-2, reads DGGITQSPKYLFRKEGQNVTLSCEQNLNHDAMYWYRQDPGQGLRLIYYSQIVNDFQKGDIAEGYSVSREKKESFPLTVTSAQKNPTAFYLCASSIDSGGADGYTFGSGTRLTVV.

This clonotype was detected ten times or more. This chain links TRBV28 with TRBJ2-1; 9 bases map to TRBD2. The CDR3 sequence is 15 residues long. The junction had 11 bases not matched to a gene; V was cut back by 6 bases and J by 8 bases. CDR1 MDHEN and CDR2 SYDVKM come from the germline V gene. The CDR3 region is CASSYGAGGLDEQFF. CDR3 bases: TGTGCCAGCAGCTATGGAGCGGGAGGTTTGGATGAGCAGTTCTTC. The full variable domain, with the rest looked up from reference TRBV28 and TRBJ2-1, is DVKVTQSSRYLVKRTGEKVFLECVQDMDHENMFWYRQDPGLGLRLIYFSYDVKMKEKGDIPEGYSVSREKKERFSLILESASTNQTSMYLCASSYGAGGLDEQFFGPGTRLTVL.

The chain links TRBV20-1 to TRBJ1-1; possible D gene TRBD1, 5 bases. V was trimmed by 0 bases and J by 2 bases, leaving 13 bases between them. CDR1 and CDR2 (germline): DFQATT, SNEGSKA (reference sequence). The CDR3 sequence is 15 residues long. The CDR3, as DNA: TGCAGTGCTAGAGATCGTTACAGGCTAAACACTGAAGCTTTCTTT. Protein: CSARDRYRLNTEAFF.

This clonotype turned up a few times. This sequence may be a read error, since a much larger clone differs from it by one base. The CDR3 carries no conserved terminal phenylalanine or tryptophan, so it likely arises from a read error. The chain is built from TRBV6-2 or TRBV6-3 and TRBJ2-5; a possible D gene is TRBD2 (5 bases). This CDR3 spans 15 amino acids. Germline values: CDR1 MNHEY, CDR2 SVGEGT. This CDR3 is CAISYSGIPQETQYS. For the CDR3, the DNA is TGTGCCATCAGTTATTCGGGGATACCCCAAGAGACCCAGTACTCC.

This clonotype is judged medium-sized. V and J are TRBV20-1 and TRBJ1-6; D may be TRBD1 (6 bases). The CDR3 length is 14 residues. V lost 5 bases to trimming and J lost 6 bases, with 14 bases between them. Germline CDR1 DFQATT, CDR2 SNEGSKA (reference sequence). This chain's CDR3 is CSAGPGGFNSPLHF. Here the CDR3 DNA reads TGCAGTGCTGGTCCCGGGGGCTTTAATTCACCCCTCCACTTT.

In its sample, this clonotype was seen many times. This chain uses TRBV4-2 with TRBJ1-6; TRBD1 aligns across 7 bases. CDR1 LGHNA and CDR2 YNFKEQ come from the germline V gene. V lost 0 bases and J lost 5; bases outside the gene matches: 1. The CDR3 covers 15 residues. CDR3 bases: TGTGCCAGCAGCCAAGAACAGGGGAATAATTCACCCCTCCACTTT. Protein product: CASSQEQGNNSPLHF.

On this clonotype: This likely stems from a read error, as it lies one base from a far larger clone. This rearrangement joins TRBV20-1 to TRBJ2-7; 15 bases agree with TRBD2. CDR1 is DFQATT, CDR2 SNEGSKA, per germline (reference sequence). This CDR3 region has 17 residues. V was pared by 2 bases and J by 7 bases, with 12 bases of the junction left unmatched. The CDR3 sequence is CSARLYTGTSGRNEQYF. CDR3 sequence (DNA): TGCAGTGCTAGACTATATACCGGGACTAGCGGGAGGAATGAGCAGTACTTC.

Many counts were recorded for this clonotype. V is TRBV5-1 and J is TRBJ2-1; TRBD1 or TRBD2 may be the D gene (5 bases each). This CDR3 comprises 16 residues. Germline V gives CDR1 SGHRS, CDR2 YFSETQ. Trimming left V 1 base short and J 3 bases short, with 14 bases between. Here the CDR3 reads CASSLNGNGGYNEQFF. The DNA of the CDR3 is TGCGCCAGCAGCTTGAATGGGAATGGGGGCTACAATGAGCAGTTCTTC.

The J gene is TRBJ2-2, the V gene TRBV6-2 or TRBV6-3; TRBD2 aligns across 11 bases. Germline loops: CDR1 MNHEY, CDR2 SVGEGT. The V gene end was trimmed by 6 bases and the J gene end by 6 bases; junction bases not matched to a gene: 9. The CDR3 totals 16 residues. The CDR3 DNA reads TGTGCCAGCAGGGGACTAGCGGTCCCCGCTGCCGGGGAGCTGTTTTTT. It codes for CASRGLAVPAAGELFF.

The rearrangement links TRBV6-5 to TRBJ2-5; possible D gene TRBD2, 5 bases. This CDR3 spans 15 amino acids. The V and J ends lost 2 bases and 2 bases respectively, with 12 bases between them. From germline, CDR1 is MNHEY and CDR2 SVGAGI. CDR3 protein: CASSYGGLQQETQYF. The CDR3 bases are TGTGCCAGCAGTTACGGCGGACTCCAACAAGAGACCCAGTACTTC.

This chain connects TRBV6-2 or TRBV6-3 to TRBJ2-7; D gene unclear. V lost 2 bases and J 4 bases, leaving 6 bases between the germline ends. CDR1 MNHEY and CDR2 SVGEGT come from the germline V gene. This CDR3 spans 12 amino acids. CDR3: CASSYVPYEQYF. The CDR3 DNA reads as TGTGCCAGCAGTTACGTACCATACGAGCAGTACTTC.

Concerning this clonotype: A read error may produce the germline difference seen at one junction end. This rearrangement joins TRBV6-5 to TRBJ2-3, with 9 positions matching TRBD1. Germline CDR1 MNHEY, CDR2 SVGAGI. CDR3 length equals 17 residues. The CDR3 DNA follows: TGTGCCAGCAGTTGCTACGGACAGGGGCGACGCACAGGTACGCAGTATTTT. This translates into CASSCYGQGRRTGTQYF.

This clonotype was picked up many times. The J gene is TRBJ2-1, the V gene TRBV4-2; possibly TRBD2 for D (6 bases). The germline V and J ends were trimmed by 3 bases and 2 bases, with 20 bases remaining between them. The germline V gene has CDR1 LGHNA and CDR2 YNFKEQ. This CDR3 is built from 18 residues. CDR3: CASSHPRGREGAYNEQFF. The CDR3 coding sequence is TGTGCCAGCAGCCACCCCCGCGGGCGGGAAGGGGCCTACAATGAGCAGTTCTTC.

This clonotype is judged medium-sized. The chain couples TRBV20-1 to TRBJ2-7, with TRBD2 matching 7 bases. Germline trimming cut 0 bases from V and 2 bases from J; bases unmatched to any gene: 10. Germline assignment: CDR1 DFQATT and CDR2 SNEGSKA (reference sequence). This CDR3 is built from 16 residues. CDR3 region: CSARDLSSGDTYEQYF. The CDR3 nucleotides read TGCAGTGCTAGAGATCTCTCGAGCGGGGATACCTACGAGCAGTACTTC.

In its sample, this clonotype is medium-sized. The V gene is TRBV28, the J gene TRBJ2-1; 8 positions agree with TRBD2. V dropped 7 bases and J dropped 4; count of bases not matched to a gene: 6. This CDR3 is built from 14 residues. CDR1 and CDR2 from the germline V gene are MDHEN and SYDVKM. CDR3 residues: CASILTSGYNEQFF. The CDR3 DNA is TGTGCCAGCATTCTAACTAGCGGTTACAATGAGCAGTTCTTC. The variable domain in full, with the rest retrieved from reference TRBV28 and TRBJ2-1, is DVKVTQSSRYLVKRTGEKVFLECVQDMDHENMFWYRQDPGLGLRLIYFSYDVKMKEKGDIPEGYSVSREKKERFSLILESASTNQTSMYLCASILTSGYNEQFFGPGTRLTVL.

This clonotype showed up many times. The V gene is TRBV6-2 or TRBV6-3, the J gene TRBJ2-7; 8 nucleotides agree with TRBD1. The germline CDR1 and CDR2 sequences are MNHEY and SVGEGT. This CDR3 is 15 amino acids long. V dropped 7 bases and J dropped 4; count of bases not matched to a gene: 12. CDR3 in amino acids: CASISPRTGIYEQYF. The CDR3 nucleotides read TGTGCCAGCATCTCCCCTCGGACAGGGATATACGAGCAGTACTTC.

This clonotype was seen ten or more times. The chain employs TRBV5-1 and TRBJ2-3; 8 bases agree with TRBD2. Germline CDR1 reads SGHRS; CDR2 reads YFSETQ. Trimming removed 4 bases from V and 2 bases from J; junction bases left unmatched: 9. This CDR3 spans 16 amino acids. This chain's CDR3 is CASSPYGGGNTDTQYF. For the CDR3, the DNA is TGCGCCAGCAGCCCGTACGGCGGGGGGAACACAGATACGCAGTATTTT. Complete variable domain (other parts from reference TRBV5-1 and TRBJ2-3): KAGVTQTPRYLIKTRGQQVTLSCSPISGHRSVSWYQQTPGQGLQFLFEYFSETQRNKGNFPGRFSGRQFSNSRSEMNVSTLELGDSALYLCASSPYGGGNTDTQYFGPGTRLTVL.

Points on this clonotype: One base away lies a much larger clone, so this may be a sequencing read error. The chain is built from TRBV13 and TRBJ2-7, with D unresolved. CDR1 and CDR2 (germline): PRHDT, FYEKMQ (reference sequence). CDR3 size: 14 residues. This CDR3 is CASSLAAIPYEQCF. CDR3 DNA sequence: TGTGCCAGCAGCTTAGCGGCAATACCCTACGAGCAGTGCTTC. Combining the CDR3 with reference TRBV13 and TRBJ2-7 gives the whole variable domain AAGVIQSPRHLIKEKRETATLKCYPIPRHDTVYWYQQGPGQDPQFLISFYEKMQSDKGSIPDRFSAQQFSDYHSELNMSSLELGDSALYFCASSLAAIPYEQCFGPGTRLTVT.

At least ten counts were recorded for this clonotype. The CDR3 region is CASSITDSSNTGELFF. In nucleotides, the CDR3 is TGTGCCAGTAGTATCACTGACAGCTCGAACACCGGGGAGCTGTTTTTT. The chain carries TRBV19 and TRBJ2-2, with D perhaps TRBD1 (5 bases). This CDR3 contains 16 residues. Trimming pared 3 bases from V and 0 bases from J, leaving 11 bases between. Germline-derived CDR1 and CDR2 are LNHDA and SQIVND (reference sequence).

There are many counts of this clonotype. V and J are TRBV5-6 and TRBJ2-3; 7 bases are shared with TRBD2. V dropped 1 base and J dropped 4; count of bases not matched to a gene: 12. The CDR3 runs to 17 residues. Germline CDR1 and CDR2: SGHDT and YYEEEE. CDR3 in amino acids: CASSLRGVGGGSDTQYF. The CDR3 region has the DNA TGTGCCAGCAGCTTGCGGGGGGTGGGCGGGGGTTCAGATACGCAGTATTTT.

The rearrangement links TRBV7-9 to TRBJ2-7, with 7 bases matching TRBD1. J gave up 2 bases and V 0 bases, and 7 bases lay outside the gene matches. This CDR3 contains 16 residues. Germline V gene lookup returns CDR1 SEHNR and CDR2 FQNEAQ (reference sequence). The CDR3 DNA sequence: TGTGCCAGCAGCTTAGCAGTCGTGACAGGGACCTACGAGCAGTACTTC. Encoded protein: CASSLAVVTGTYEQYF. The variable domain in full, with the rest retrieved from reference TRBV7-9 and TRBJ2-7, is DTGVSQNPRHKITKRGQNVTFRCDPISEHNRLYWYRQTLGQGPEFLTYFQNEAQLEKSRLLSDRFSAERPKGSFSTLEIQRTEQGDSAMYLCASSLAVVTGTYEQYFGPGTRLTVT.

The chain combines TRBV5-8 with TRBJ1-1; 7 positions match TRBD1. Germline values: CDR1 SGHTS, CDR2 YDEGEE. The J segment lost 5 bases and the V segment lost 3 bases, leaving 10 bases of the junction unmatched. There are 15 residues in the CDR3. In DNA form, the CDR3 reads TGTGCCAGCAGCTCTTACGGACAGGAGGGAACTGAAGCTTTCTTT. As protein: CASSSYGQEGTEAFF.

Notes on this clonotype: This clone may be a read error of a much larger clone one base away. CDR3: CVWRRRTSYNEQLF. CDR3 nucleotide sequence: TGTGTCTGGAGAAGGCGGACTTCTTACAATGAGCAGCTCTTC. The gene calls are TRBV30 and TRBJ2-1; TRBD2 might be the D (5 bases). Germline CDR1 is GTSNPN and CDR2 is SVGIG (reference sequence). The CDR3 is 14 residues long.

V and J are TRBV7-2 and TRBJ1-2; D remains unclear. The germline gives CDR1 SGHTA, CDR2 FQGNSA. Between the trimmed V and J ends, which lost 0 bases and 6 bases, there was a span of 8 bases. The CDR3 loop spans 13 amino acids. This CDR3 is CASSLASRNGYTF. DNA for the CDR3: TGTGCCAGCAGCTTAGCGAGCAGAAATGGCTACACCTTC. Variable domain in full (rest from reference TRBV7-2 and TRBJ1-2): GAGVSQSPSNKVTEKGKDVELRCDPISGHTALYWYRQSLGQGLEFLIYFQGNSAPDKSGLPSDRFSAERTGGSVSTLTIQRTQQEDSAVYLCASSLASRNGYTFGSGTRLTVV.